This T cell receptor beta chain was sequenced for a study of blood T cells in healthy people across ages. In this sample, this clonotype turned up a few times. Looked up from germline, CDR1 is SGHAT and CDR2 is FQNNGV. The length of the CDR3 is 18 residues. Germline trimming cut 2 bases from V and 7 bases from J; bases unmatched to any gene: 13. Sample-barcoded 5' priming and a J-beta primer mix drove a second PCR of about 6 to 12 cycles. Each CDR3 protein is one row after TCRdb ran MiXCR on the 5' RACE reads. The profile shows around 790,000 distinct CDR3 sequences, around 43% of them singletons. What was sequenced was blood. The receptor's source is a man aged 55-75 years in good health. The chain recombines TRBV11-2 with TRBJ1-6; 8 bases map to TRBD1. CDR3 region: CASSLKQGVAVLNSPLHF. DNA for the CDR3: TGTGCCAGCAGCTTAAAACAGGGGGTAGCGGTCTTAAATTCACCCCTCCACTTT.